These T cell receptor beta chains were read from a single sample in a study of shared clonotypes between healthy human individuals. Data came from immunoSEQ multiplex PCR; TCRdb stores just in-frame clones and leaves some out. The data hold 2 million to 2.5 million clones, with 85% to 95% observed a single time. Sequencing used naive CD4+ T cells from PBMCs. Every receptor here comes from a young man in good health. Some clones in this sample may be carry-over from other donors' samples. The conserved cysteine and the conserved F or W are not part of the CDR3 here. The order of the fields is J gene, V gene, CDR3 protein.

TRBJ1-5 | TRBV30 | AWSPQGNQPQH
TRBJ2-7 | TRBV14 | ASSQDLPGQSMQY
TRBJ2-7 | TRBV4-3 | ASSQAAGYEQY
TRBJ1-2 | TRBV5-1 | ASSAAQGAGYT
TRBJ1-3 | TRBV10-2 | ASSGGNTIY
TRBJ2-3 | TRBV7-9 | ASTSGTSKIVDTQY
TRBJ2-3 | TRBV2 | ASSPAGGSDTQY
TRBJ2-1 | TRBV4-3 | ASSPTGGGSPYNEQF
TRBJ2-2 | TRBV9 | ASSVGTGGATGELF
TRBJ2-3 | TRBV6-1 | ASETGGGFPDTQY
TRBJ2-2 | TRBV7-8 | ASSYSGPTGTGELF
TRBJ2-7 | TRBV27 | ASSPGLAGGTSYEQY
TRBJ2-1 | TRBV29-1 | SVLWASGDYNEQF
TRBJ1-5 | TRBV6-6 | ASSYTGGQPQH
TRBJ2-7 | TRBV10-1 | ASSEDRSNYEQY